These 10 T cell receptor beta chains came from one sample sequenced in a study of T-cell memory formation after mild COVID-19. One entry per CDR3 protein, called by TCRdb with MiXCR from the 5' RACE reads. The sample includes some 320,000 distinct CDR3 sequences, roughly 13% seen only once; the top ten take over 20%. The specimen was PBMCs or a T cell subset sorted from them (not recorded which). The source is a man younger than 30 who had mild COVID-19 (a few samples of this study predate the infection). Cell type and time point are not known.

This clonotype came up a few times. This sequence joins TRBV7-2 and TRBJ2-5, with D possibly being TRBD2 (6 bases). Germline values: CDR1 SGHTA, CDR2 FQGNSA. CDR3 size: 13 residues. Trimming removed 3 bases at V and 5 bases at J, with 10 bases between. The DNA of the CDR3 is TGTGCCAGCAGCTTTTCGGGGGTGGAGACCCAGTACTTC. Translation: CASSFSGVETQYF. Drawing the rest from reference TRBV7-2 and TRBJ2-5, the complete variable domain is GAGVSQSPSNKVTEKGKDVELRCDPISGHTALYWYRQSLGQGLEFLIYFQGNSAPDKSGLPSDRFSAERTGGSVSTLTIQRTQQEDSAVYLCASSFSGVETQYFGPGTRLLVL.

This clonotype was picked up many times. One end of the junction does not line up with germline, which may come from a read error. The J gene is TRBJ2-5, the V gene TRBV29-1; maybe TRBD2 (5 bases). CDR1 and CDR2 from the germline V gene are SQVTM and ANQGSEA. The CDR3 totals 10 residues. CDR3 region: CSVEDPRVDF. CDR3 DNA: TGCAGCGTTGAAGATCCGAGGGTGGACTTC.

This rearrangement joins TRBV14 to TRBJ1-1, with a weak D call TRBD1 (6 bases). V was cut by 2 bases and J by 1 base, with 11 bases left in between. CDR1 and CDR2 from the germline V gene are SGHDN and FVKESK. This CDR3 is built from 15 residues. This CDR3 reads CASSQSAGANTEAFF. The CDR3 DNA reads TGTGCCAGCAGCCAATCGGCAGGGGCGAACACTGAAGCTTTCTTT.

Turning to this clonotype: The junction differs from germline at one of its ends, possibly a read error. V usage is TRBV6-5 and J usage is TRBJ2-7, with D unresolved. CDR1 MNHEY and CDR2 SVGAGI come from the germline V gene. The CDR3 loop spans 13 amino acids. CDR3 sequence reads: CASSYSAGVLEDF. For the CDR3, the DNA is TGTGCCAGCAGTTACTCGGCAGGTGTTCTTGAGGACTTC.

V usage is TRBV12-3 or TRBV12-4 and J usage is TRBJ2-3; the D is unclear. This CDR3 has 12 amino acids. V was cut by 5 bases and J by 6 bases, with 9 bases left in between. CDR3 bases: TGTGCCAGCAGTCTCACTATGGATACGCAGTATTTT. Its protein is CASSLTMDTQYF.

The chain joins TRBV24-1 to TRBJ2-7; D is unclear. Trimming cost V 0 bases and J 8 bases, with 16 bases left between them. From germline, CDR1 is KGHDR and CDR2 SFDVKD. The CDR3 runs 15 residues. The CDR3 sequence: CATSDLRVRSTQQYF. CDR3 coding DNA: TGTGCCACCAGTGATTTGCGCGTCCGCTCCACCCAGCAGTACTTC.

This clonotype was recorded many times. This CDR3 is CASSATLGTDYNEQFF. Here the CDR3 DNA reads TGTGCCAGCAGCGCCACTCTAGGGACAGACTACAATGAGCAGTTCTTC. The chain employs TRBV7-2 and TRBJ2-1; TRBD1 agrees at 7 bases. Germline-derived CDR1 and CDR2 are SGHTA and FQGNSA. The CDR3 spans 16 residues. J lost 3 bases, V lost 5 bases, and 10 bases had no gene match.

This chain links TRBV25-1 with TRBJ2-7, with 7 bases fitting TRBD1. The trim removed 2 bases at V and 1 base at J, leaving 2 bases unmatched. This CDR3 region has 14 residues. Germline V lookup: CDR1 MGHDK, CDR2 SYGVNS. As DNA, the CDR3 is TGTGCCAGCAGTGAACCGGGACAGTCCTACGAGCAGTACGTC. It yields the protein CASSEPGQSYEQYV.

The rearrangement links TRBV11-2 to TRBJ1-1; D remains ambiguous. V lost 4 bases and J 4 bases, leaving 7 bases between the germline ends. Germline V gene data show CDR1 as SGHAT and CDR2 as FQNNGV. This CDR3 has 12 amino acids. The CDR3 nucleotides are TGTGCCAGCAGCTACCAATTCACTGAAGCTTTCTTT. It translates to CASSYQFTEAFF.

The chain links TRBV12-3 or TRBV12-4 to TRBJ2-3; 7 bases agree with TRBD2. This CDR3 region has 13 residues. Trimming removed 6 bases from V and 5 bases from J; junction bases left unmatched: 5. CDR3 sequence: CASSEGRGDTQYF. The CDR3 DNA sequence: TGTGCCAGCAGCGAGGGGAGGGGAGATACGCAGTATTTT.